This T cell receptor beta chain was recorded in a study of blood T cell repertoires in COVID-19. How the authors handled the data: Nucleated cell number was recorded as an estimate derived from reference gene primer amplification. Assay: immunoSEQ multiplex PCR; the TCRdb copy retains only in-frame clones and omits some. D and trimming were read from the DNA, whereas the V and J calls and clone size are those reported in that table. The table includes 350,000 or so clones, approximately 91% detected once. The study recruited exposed participants who had met a COVID-19 case within 2 weeks before entry. The TCR originated in a woman aged 25 to 39 who had been exposed to COVID-19. The sequencing sample was made of PBMCs or T cells enriched from blood (not recorded which).

The DNA for the CDR3 is TGTGCCACCAGTACCCCAGCGGGATCCTCCTACGAGCAGTACTTC. This gives the protein CATSTPAGSSYEQYF. This chain connects TRBV24-1 to TRBJ2-7; TRBD2 matches 7 bases. Germline lookup yields CDR1 KGHDR and CDR2 SFDVKD. The V gene end was trimmed by 6 bases and the J gene end by 0 bases; junction bases not matched to a gene: 7. This CDR3 is 15 amino acids long.